The 5 T cell receptor beta chains presented below share a single source sample, sequenced in a study of control samples from healthy donors and cancer patients. Sequencing was performed with immunoSEQ multiplex PCR; in TCRdb, only in-frame clones are kept and a portion is missing. The sample lists under 450,000 clones, 80% to 95% occurring once. Sequenced: PBMCs. These receptors originate from a man aged 35-49 years with head and neck cancer.

This sequence joins TRBV5-4 and TRBJ2-1; TRBD2 matches 13 bases. The germline V gene has CDR1 SGHNT and CDR2 YYREEE (reference sequence). V lost 5 bases and J lost 6; bases outside the gene matches: 2. The CDR3 length is 14 residues. The CDR3 sequence is CASRLAGGLNEQFF. Here the CDR3 DNA reads TGTGCCAGCAGACTAGCGGGAGGGCTCAATGAGCAGTTCTTC.

The rearrangement uses TRBV19 and TRBJ1-2; D unclear. CDR1 and CDR2 (germline): LNHDA, SQIVND (reference sequence). Trimming stripped 3 bases from V and 6 bases from J, with 11 bases between. The CDR3 covers 13 residues. In DNA form, the CDR3 reads TGTGCCAGTAGTATGGACCGGGAGGATGGCTACACCTTC. Translating it yields CASSMDREDGYTF.

This chain links TRBV1 with TRBJ1-1. TRBV1 is a pseudogene segment. The CDR3 sequence is 18 residues long. The CDR3 is CTSSQEGRKGEGRTEAFF. As DNA, the CDR3 is TGCACCAGCAGCCAAGAAGGGAGAAAAGGGGAGGGAAGGACTGAAGCTTTCTTT.

This clone was seen just once. The rearrangement uses TRBV19 and TRBJ2-3; weak D call: TRBD1 (6 bases). The V end was cut by 7 bases, the J end by 2 bases, with 16 bases between. CDR3 length equals 15 residues. CDR1 is LNHDA and CDR2 is SQIVND in the germline V gene (reference sequence). CDR3 region: CASTATWGPTDTQYF. CDR3 bases: TGTGCCAGTACCGCTACCTGGGGGCCCACAGATACGCAGTATTTT.

The V gene is TRBV18, the J gene TRBJ1-5; D call uncertain. Germline assignment: CDR1 KGHSH and CDR2 LQKENI. The CDR3 has 15 amino acids. Between the trimmed V and J ends, which lost 4 bases and 0 bases, there was a span of 10 bases. The CDR3 protein is CASSLSLNSNQPQHF. The CDR3 region has the DNA TGTGCCAGCTCACTCTCCCTGAATAGCAATCAGCCCCAGCATTTT. The full variable domain, completed using reference TRBV18 and TRBJ1-5, is NAGVMQNPRHLVRRRGQEARLRCSPMKGHSHVYWYRQLPEEGLKFMVYLQKENIIDESGMPKERFSAEFPKEGPSILRIQQVVRGDSAAYFCASSLSLNSNQPQHFGDGTRLSIL.